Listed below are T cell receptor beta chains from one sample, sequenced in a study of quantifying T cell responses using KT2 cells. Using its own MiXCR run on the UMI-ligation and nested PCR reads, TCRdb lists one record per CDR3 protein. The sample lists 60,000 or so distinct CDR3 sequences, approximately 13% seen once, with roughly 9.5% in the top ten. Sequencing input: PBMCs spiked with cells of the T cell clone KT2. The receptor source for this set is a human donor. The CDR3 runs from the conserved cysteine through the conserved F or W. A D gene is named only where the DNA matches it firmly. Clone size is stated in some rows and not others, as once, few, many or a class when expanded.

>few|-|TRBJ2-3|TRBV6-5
TGTGCCAGCAGCCCGAACGCAGGCACAGATACGCAGTATTTT
CASSPNAGTDTQYF
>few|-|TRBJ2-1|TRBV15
TGTGCCACAGACCGTTCCTACAATGAGCAGTTCTTC
CATDRSYNEQFF
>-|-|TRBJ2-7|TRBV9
TGTGCCAGCAGCACAACACAAGGGCCTAACGAGCAGTACTTC
CASSTTQGPNEQYF
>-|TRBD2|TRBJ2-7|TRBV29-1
TGCAGCGTTGGCCGGGAGGGGCCCTACGAGCAGTACTTC
CSVGREGPYEQYF
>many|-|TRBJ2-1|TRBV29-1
TGCAGCGTGGAAGGGACCGTGGGTTCGGGGAACAATGAGCAGTTCTTC
CSVEGTVGSGNNEQFF
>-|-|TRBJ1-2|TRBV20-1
TGCAGTGCTAGAGATGCGGCCACCGGGGGAGGCTACACCTTC
CSARDAATGGGYTF
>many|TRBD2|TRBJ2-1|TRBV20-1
TGCAGTGCTCCTAGCGGGAGGGCCCCTAATGAGCAGTTCTTC
CSAPSGRAPNEQFF
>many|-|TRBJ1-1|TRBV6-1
TGTGCCAGCAGTGAATCCGCAGCATACACTGAAGCTTTCTTT
CASSESAAYTEAFF
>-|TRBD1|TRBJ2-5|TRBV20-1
TGCAGTGCTACGTACAGGGGTAGAGAGACCCAGTACTTC
CSATYRGRETQYF
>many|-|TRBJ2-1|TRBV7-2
TGTGCCACCACGACTAGACCCTCCTACTACAATGAGCAGTTCTTC
CATTTRPSYYNEQFF
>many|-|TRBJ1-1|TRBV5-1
TGCGCCAGCAGCTTGGGCCTACAGAGGAACACTGAAGCTTTCTTT
CASSLGLQRNTEAFF
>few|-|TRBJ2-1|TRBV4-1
TGCGCCAGCAGCCAAGATTCGGATGAGCAGTTCTTC
CASSQDSDEQFF
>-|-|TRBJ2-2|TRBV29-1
TGCAGCGTTGAGGACACCGCTAAGAACACCGGGGAGCTGTTTTTT
CSVEDTAKNTGELFF
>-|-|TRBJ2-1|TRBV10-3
TGTGCCATCAGCTTCAACCCTCGGGACCTAGACAATGAGCAGTTCTTC
CAISFNPRDLDNEQFF
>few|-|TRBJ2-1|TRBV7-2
TGTGCCAGCAGCTTACACGCTTCCTACAATGAGCAGTTCTTC
CASSLHASYNEQFF
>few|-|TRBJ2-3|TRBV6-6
TGTGCCATCGCCCAAGACACAGATACGCAGTATTTT
CAIAQDTDTQYF
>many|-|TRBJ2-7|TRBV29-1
TGCAGCGTTGCGGGGCCAGATTATCCCTACGAGCAGTACTTC
CSVAGPDYPYEQYF
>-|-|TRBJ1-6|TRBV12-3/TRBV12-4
TGTGCCAGCAGGTTACAAGGAACCGACAATTCACCCCTCCACTTT
CASRLQGTDNSPLHF
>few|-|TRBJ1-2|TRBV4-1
TGCGCCAGCAGCCACCCGGACAGCTATGGCTACACCTTC
CASSHPDSYGYTF
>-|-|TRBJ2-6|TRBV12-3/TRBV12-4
TGTGCCAGCAGTGAACAGGACTCAATAACTGGGGCCAACGTCCTGACTTTC
CASSEQDSITGANVLTF
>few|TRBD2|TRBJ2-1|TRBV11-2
TGTGCCAGCAGCTTATGGGGGAGGGCTGGCAATGAGCAGTTCTTC
CASSLWGRAGNEQFF
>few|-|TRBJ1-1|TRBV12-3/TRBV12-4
TGTGCCAGCAGTTTGTTGGAGGGTACTGAAGCTTTCTTT
CASSLLEGTEAFF
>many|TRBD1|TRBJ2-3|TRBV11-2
TGTGCCAGCAGCCCTAAAGGACAGGGGGCCTACACAGATACGCAGTATTTT
CASSPKGQGAYTDTQYF
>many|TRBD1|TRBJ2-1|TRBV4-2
TGTGCCAGCAGCCAAGGGATGACAGGGTCGTACAATGAGCAGTTCTTC
CASSQGMTGSYNEQFF
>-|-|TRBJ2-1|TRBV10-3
TGTGCCATCAGAAGTTCCGGACTAACGGTAAACAATGAGCAGTTCTTC
CAIRSSGLTVNNEQFF
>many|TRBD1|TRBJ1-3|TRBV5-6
TGTGCCAGCAGCCTCCGGACAGGGCCACCAGTAGCTGGAAACACCATATATTTT
CASSLRTGPPVAGNTIYF
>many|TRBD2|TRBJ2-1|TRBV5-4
TGTGCCAGCAGCTTGGTCCAGCGGGGCTCCTACAATGAGCAGTTCTTC
CASSLVQRGSYNEQFF
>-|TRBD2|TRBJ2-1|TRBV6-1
TGTGCCAGCAGCGGATATCGGGCTAGCGGGGGGCGGGGTGAGCAGTTCTTC
CASSGYRASGGRGEQFF
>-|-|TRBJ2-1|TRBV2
TGTGCCAGCAGTGTAGGGGGTGGCAGGCCTTCGGATGAGCAGTTCTTC
CASSVGGGRPSDEQFF
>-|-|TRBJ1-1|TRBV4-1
TGCGCCAGCAGCCGGGTAAGAAGGGAGCTCACTGAAGCTTTCTTT
CASSRVRRELTEAFF
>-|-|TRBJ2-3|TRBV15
TGTGCCACCAGCAGAGAGCCCAAGCTCACAGATACGCAGTATTTT
CATSREPKLTDTQYF